The clone carrying this T cell receptor beta chain was seen once. The data are from a study of shared T cell receptors in the human thymus. Only in-frame clones appear in the TCRdb table, and some are missing; sequencing was by immunoSEQ multiplex PCR. The sample shows hundreds of thousands of clones, roughly 90% of them seen only once. The J segment lost 1 base and the V segment lost 2 bases, leaving 8 bases of the junction unmatched. The CDR3 has 16 amino acids. Germline CDR1 is SGHNT and CDR2 is YYREEE (reference sequence). Another study also made use of these data, one on human thymus T cells. In that study: Surgeons resected thymus tissue during corrective heart surgery. Among unrelated individuals, related research reported thymic repertoires that overlapped highly.

This chain links TRBV5-4 with TRBJ2-5; 7 nucleotides agree with TRBD1. This TCR was sampled from a boy under two years old with a congenital heart defect. Material for sequencing was thymocytes. The CDR3 sequence: CASSLSLRDSQETQYF. In nucleotides, the CDR3 is TGTGCCAGCAGCTTAAGTCTCCGGGACAGCCAAGAGACCCAGTACTTC.